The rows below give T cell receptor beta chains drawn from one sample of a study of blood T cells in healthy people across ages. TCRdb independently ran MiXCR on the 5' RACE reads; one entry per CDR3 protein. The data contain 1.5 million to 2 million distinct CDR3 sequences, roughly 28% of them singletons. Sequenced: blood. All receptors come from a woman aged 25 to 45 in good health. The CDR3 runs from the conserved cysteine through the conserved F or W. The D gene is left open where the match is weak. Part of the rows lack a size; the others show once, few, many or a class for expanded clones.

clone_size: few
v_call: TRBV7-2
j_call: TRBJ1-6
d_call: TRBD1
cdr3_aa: CASSKPGQPNSPLHF

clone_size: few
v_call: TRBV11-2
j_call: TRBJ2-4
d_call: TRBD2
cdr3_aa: CASRDPGGVQYF

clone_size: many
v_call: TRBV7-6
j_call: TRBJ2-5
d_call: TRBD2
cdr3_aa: CASSLLAGLETQYF

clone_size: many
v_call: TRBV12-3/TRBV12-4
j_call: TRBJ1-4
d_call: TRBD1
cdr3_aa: CASSWGTAEKLFF

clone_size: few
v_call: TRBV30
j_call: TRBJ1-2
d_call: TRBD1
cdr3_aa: CAWTAGQGFSTF

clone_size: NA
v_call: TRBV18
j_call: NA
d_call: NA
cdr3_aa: CASSPPGRADNGETQYF

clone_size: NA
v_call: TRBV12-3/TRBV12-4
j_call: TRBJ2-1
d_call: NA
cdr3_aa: CASSLAAPRAGHTYNEQFF

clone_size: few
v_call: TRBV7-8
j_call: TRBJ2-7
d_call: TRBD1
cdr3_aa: CASSFGTARSYEQYF

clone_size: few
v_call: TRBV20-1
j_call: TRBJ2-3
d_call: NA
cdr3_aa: CSAPPSPTDTQYF

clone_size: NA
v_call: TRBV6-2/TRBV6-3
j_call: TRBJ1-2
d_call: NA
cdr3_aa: CASSYSRDGYTF

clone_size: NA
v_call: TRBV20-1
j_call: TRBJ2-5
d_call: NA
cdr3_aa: CSASTTQETQYF

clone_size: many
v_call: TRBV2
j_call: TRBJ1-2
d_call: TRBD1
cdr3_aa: CASRDRGGYGYTF

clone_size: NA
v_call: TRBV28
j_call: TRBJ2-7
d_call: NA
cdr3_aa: CASSPARTAFYEQYF

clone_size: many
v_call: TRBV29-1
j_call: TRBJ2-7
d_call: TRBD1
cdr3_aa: CSGRGTGAPYEQYF

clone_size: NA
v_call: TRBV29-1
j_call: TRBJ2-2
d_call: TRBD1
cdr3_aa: CSVQLTGAGELFF

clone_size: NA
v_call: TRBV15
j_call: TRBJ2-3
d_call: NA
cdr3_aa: CATSTPERGDTQYF